Each of the 30 T cell receptor beta chains below was sequenced from the same sample in a study of immune characterization of retroperitoneal liposarcoma. TCRdb recomputed calls from the PCR reads with MiXCR, one row per CDR3 protein. The table lists some 10,000 distinct CDR3 sequences, roughly 29% of them singletons. Material: tumor tissue. The receptors come from a female donor with retroperitoneal liposarcoma.

This clonotype showed up just a few times. The chain employs TRBV7-7 and TRBJ2-7; 9 bases agree with TRBD1. CDR3 size: 15 residues. V gave up 6 bases and J gave up 0 bases; unmatched junction bases: 6. Germline V lookup: CDR1 SSHAT, CDR2 FNYEAQ (reference sequence). The CDR3 DNA sequence: TGTGCCAGCAGTCAAGGACAGGGGCCCTCCTACGAGCAGTACTTC. This gives the protein CASSQGQGPSYEQYF.

The chain employs TRBV5-6 and TRBJ2-7; maybe TRBD1 (7 bases). CDR1 is SGHDT and CDR2 is YYEEEE in the germline V gene. V lost 4 bases to trimming and J lost 2 bases, with 22 bases between them. The CDR3 is 17 amino acids. The CDR3 region is CASSLDRRLGGTYEQYF. The DNA for the CDR3 is TGTGCCAGCAGCCTGGACAGGAGGCTTGGGGGGACCTACGAGCAGTACTTC.

The chain joins TRBV6-1 to TRBJ2-1; D is possibly TRBD1 or TRBD2 (5 bases each). The ends were cut back, 7 bases at V and 13 bases at J, with 17 bases in the middle. The germline V gene encodes CDR1 MNHNS and CDR2 SASEGT. The CDR3 contains 12 residues. The DNA for the CDR3 is TGTGCCAGCACGGGGCTGGAAAACATTCAGTTCTTC. Translating gives CASTGLENIQFF.

The table lists this clonotype with a few counts. CDR3 region: CASSAFSGNTIYF. The CDR3 coding sequence is TGCGCCAGCAGTGCCTTTTCAGGAAACACCATATATTTT. V gene TRBV10-1 combines with J gene TRBJ1-3; no reliable D call. Germline CDR1 reads WNHNN; CDR2 reads SYGVQD (reference sequence). The CDR3 extends over 13 amino acids. Trimming took 4 bases from V and 4 from J, leaving 8 bases between them.

This clonotype was detected ten times or more. This chain links TRBV12-3 or TRBV12-4 with TRBJ2-5; D is undetermined. TRBJ2-7 explains the end of the DNA better; the J call may be wrong. The CDR3 consists of 11 residues. The CDR3 nucleotides are TGTGCCAGCAGCCGCAACTACGAGCAGTACTTC. Translated, it gives CASSRNYEQYF.

In its sample, this clonotype was seen a few times. J is TRBJ2-1 and V is TRBV6-1; the match to TRBD2 covers 7 bases. Germline lookup yields CDR1 MNHNS and CDR2 SASEGT. This CDR3 comprises 18 residues. V was pared by 6 bases and J by 0 bases, with 14 bases of the junction left unmatched. The CDR3 reads CASRSGEGGGGSYNEQFF. CDR3 DNA sequence: TGTGCCAGCAGATCCGGGGAGGGCGGTGGTGGCTCCTACAATGAGCAGTTCTTC.

In its sample, this clonotype was seen a few times. The chain carries TRBV4-1 and TRBJ2-1, with unresolved D. V shed 1 base and J shed 6 bases, with 13 bases lying between them. The germline V gene encodes CDR1 MGHRA and CDR2 YSYEKL. This CDR3 is built from 15 residues. In DNA form, the CDR3 reads TGCGCCAGCAGCCAAGCGCGATGGGATCCCAATGAGCAGTTCTTC. Its translation is CASSQARWDPNEQFF.

This clonotype is termed medium-sized (0.01 to 0.1%). The chain recombines TRBV7-2 with TRBJ2-1; D may be TRBD2 (6 bases). The better agreement between TRBJ2-7 and the DNA end casts doubt on the J call. The CDR3 has 15 residues. Looked up from germline, CDR1 is SGHTA and CDR2 is FQGNSA. The CDR3 DNA reads as TGTGCCAGCAGCTTAGATGGCGGGGCCTACAATGAGCAGTACTTC. It specifies CASSLDGGAYNEQYF.

The CDR3 sequence: CASSSTENTQYF. The CDR3 bases are TGTGCCAGCAGCTCCACAGAAAATACGCAGTATTTT. This chain links TRBV5-6 with TRBJ2-3; D is unresolved. The CDR3 consists of 12 residues. Between the trimmed V and J ends, which lost 3 bases and 7 bases, there was a span of 9 bases. Germline-derived CDR1 and CDR2 are SGHDT and YYEEEE.

In regard to this clonotype: Possible read error: a much larger clone is one base away. The rearrangement uses TRBV7-2 and TRBJ2-3; 8 bases align to TRBD2. The germline V gene has CDR1 SGHTA and CDR2 FQGNSA. The length of the CDR3 is 13 residues. Here the CDR3 reads CANSPTSANPQYF. The CDR3 DNA sequence: TGTGCCAACAGCCCGACTAGCGCCAACCCGCAGTATTTT.

This clonotype is medium-sized by share. V gene TRBV6-1 combines with J gene TRBJ2-6; TRBD1 agrees at 9 bases. V lost 10 bases to trimming and J lost 0 bases; unmatched junction nucleotides: 4. The length of the CDR3 is 15 residues. Germline values: CDR1 MNHNS, CDR2 SASEGT. The CDR3 DNA reads as TGTGCCACCGGGACAGGGATCTCTGGGGCCAACGTCCTGACTTTC. Residues: CATGTGISGANVLTF.

This clonotype was found once. One base away lies a much larger clone, so this may be a sequencing read error. The chain joins TRBV7-2 to TRBJ2-1; the D is unclear. The J call may not be correct, given that the DNA end is closer to TRBJ2-7. CDR1 and CDR2 (germline): SGHTA, FQGNSA. This CDR3 is built from 14 residues. The CDR3 region is CANSRDQAYYEQYF. In nucleotides, the CDR3 is TGTGCCAACAGCCGTGATCAGGCGTACTACGAGCAGTACTTC.

The chain carries TRBV28 and TRBJ2-1; 7 bases are shared with TRBD1. This CDR3 contains 14 residues. J was trimmed by 10 bases and V by 6 bases; bases with no gene match: 12. Per germline, CDR1 MDHEN and CDR2 SYDVKM. The CDR3: CASRGGVPPYEQFF. CDR3 sequence (DNA): TGTGCCAGCAGAGGGGGCGTGCCTCCCTACGAGCAGTTCTTC.

V gene TRBV7-6 combines with J gene TRBJ1-1; weak D call: TRBD1 (6 bases). Trimming removed 1 base at V and 6 bases at J, with 12 bases between. Germline CDR1 SGHVS, CDR2 FNYEAQ. This CDR3 has 14 residues. The CDR3 spells CASSLGQGSAEAFF. CDR3 sequence (DNA): TGTGCCAGCAGCTTAGGTCAGGGGAGCGCTGAAGCTTTCTTT.

The V call is TRBV7-8, the J call TRBJ2-2; 8 nucleotides line up with TRBD1. The V gene end was trimmed by 1 base and the J gene end by 4 bases; junction bases not matched to a gene: 8. The germline V gene has CDR1 SGHVS and CDR2 FQNEAQ. This CDR3 spans 17 amino acids. CDR3 residues: CASSLGAGGAGTGELFF. Written as DNA, the CDR3 is TGTGCCAGCAGCTTAGGGGCAGGGGGCGCCGGCACCGGGGAGCTGTTTTTT. The whole variable domain, remainder taken from reference TRBV7-8 and TRBJ2-2, is GAGVSQSPRYKVAKRGQDVALRCDPISGHVSLFWYQQALGQGPEFLTYFQNEAQLDKSGLPSDRFFAERPEGSVSTLKIQRTQQEDSAVYLCASSLGAGGAGTGELFFGEGSRLTVL.

The J gene is TRBJ2-3, the V gene TRBV6-4; 9 nucleotides agree with TRBD1. Per the germline V gene, CDR1 is MRHNA and CDR2 is SNTAGT. J gave up 5 bases and V 5 bases, and 5 bases lay outside the gene matches. This CDR3 contains 14 residues. This CDR3 reads CASSSGTGRDTQYF. DNA of the CDR3: TGTGCCAGCAGTTCCGGGACAGGGAGAGATACGCAGTATTTT.

This chain links TRBV10-2 with TRBJ2-1, with 7 bases aligning to TRBD1. The CDR3 is 15 residues long. The J segment lost 10 bases and the V segment lost 7 bases, leaving 16 bases of the junction unmatched. Germline V gene sequence: CDR1 WSHSY, CDR2 SAAADI. DNA for the CDR3: TGCGCCAGCACGACAGGGCTCGGAACATCCTACGAGCAGTTCTTC. Its protein product is CASTTGLGTSYEQFF.

The gene calls are TRBV4-1 and TRBJ2-2, with D hard to call. Germline V CDR1 and CDR2: MGHRA, YSYEKL. The CDR3 is made up of 17 amino acids. Trimming took 0 bases from V and 2 from J, leaving 13 bases between them. The CDR3, as DNA: TGCGCCAGCAGCCAAGATGTGGGGAAACCCAACACCGGGGAGCTGTTTTTT. Translating it yields CASSQDVGKPNTGELFF.

CDR3 region: CASHTDSDEQYF. For the CDR3, the DNA is TGTGCCAGCCATACCGACAGCGACGAGCAGTACTTC. This chain joins TRBV6-2 or TRBV6-3 and TRBJ2-7, with D possibly matching TRBD1 (5 bases). V was pared by 8 bases and J by 5 bases, with 13 bases between. The CDR3 consists of 12 residues. The V gene's germline CDR1 is MNHEY and CDR2 SVGEGT.

The chain combines TRBV6-1 with TRBJ2-3, with D unresolved. Germline-derived CDR1 and CDR2 are MNHNS and SASEGT. V was trimmed by 6 bases and J by 2 bases, leaving 3 bases between them. CDR3 length equals 11 residues. For the CDR3, the DNA is TGTGCCAGCAGGTACACAGATACGCAGTATTTT. It specifies CASRYTDTQYF.

This clonotype was picked up one time. The chain employs TRBV7-2 and TRBJ1-6, with unresolved D. Germline-derived CDR1 and CDR2 are SGHTA and FQGNSA. V lost 5 bases to trimming and J lost 19 bases, with 24 bases between them. The CDR3 totals 14 residues. DNA for the CDR3: TGTGCCAGCAGCAGACGCGGGAGTTCCTACGAGCAGCACTTT. Protein: CASSRRGSSYEQHF.

This clonotype has just a few counts. The chain links TRBV10-2 to TRBJ1-2, with unresolved D. Germline CDR1 is WSHSY and CDR2 is SAAADI. The V end lost 3 bases, the J end lost 6 bases, and 14 bases lay between the germline ends. The CDR3 consists of 14 residues. The CDR3 DNA reads TGCGCCAGCAGTGAATTGCGGGCAAACCATGGCTACACCTTC. Its protein product is CASSELRANHGYTF.

This chain joins TRBV6-1 and TRBJ1-5, with D possibly being TRBD1 (5 bases). V was clipped by 2 bases and J by 5 bases, with 16 bases between them. The CDR3 has 16 residues. In germline, CDR1 is MNHNS, CDR2 SASEGT. The CDR3 loop reads CASSESVRAMDQPQHF. In DNA form, the CDR3 reads TGTGCCAGCAGTGAATCTGTCAGGGCTATGGATCAGCCCCAGCATTTT.

This clonotype was detected many times. The V and J genes are TRBV27 and TRBJ1-6, with 7 nucleotides matching TRBD1. The germline V gene has CDR1 MNHEY and CDR2 SMNVEV (reference sequence). The CDR3 covers 14 residues. Trimming at V came to 2 bases and at J to 8 bases, leaving 3 bases not matched to a gene. CDR3 in amino acids: CASSLRDSYSPLHF. CDR3 nucleotides: TGTGCCAGCAGTTTAAGGGACAGCTATTCACCCCTCCACTTT.

This clonotype was picked up many times. J is TRBJ2-6 and V is TRBV12-3 or TRBV12-4; no clear D gene. The CDR3 contains 15 residues. V was pared by 5 bases and J by 0 bases, with 8 bases between. For the CDR3, the DNA is TGTGCCAGCAGTATCGGTTTCTCTGGGGCCAACGTCCTGACTTTC. This encodes CASSIGFSGANVLTF.

This clonotype appeared a few times. CDR3 DNA sequence: TGTGCCAGCAGCCCCTCTAGCGGGAGAAGCTATGAGCAGTTCTTC. This encodes CASSPSSGRSYEQFF. The rearrangement uses TRBV7-2 and TRBJ2-1, with 10 bases lining up with TRBD2. V shed 5 bases and J 8 bases; nucleotides not matched to a gene: 9. Germline values: CDR1 SGHTA, CDR2 FQGNSA. The CDR3 is made up of 15 amino acids.

The table lists this clonotype with a few counts. The chain links TRBV6-4 to TRBJ2-1, with 7 bases that match TRBD2. From germline, CDR1 is MRHNA and CDR2 SNTAGT. The CDR3 loop spans 15 amino acids. Germline trimming cut 2 bases from V and 1 base from J; bases unmatched to any gene: 2. The CDR3 loop reads CASSDGAGSYNEQFF. CDR3 DNA sequence: TGTGCCAGCAGTGACGGAGCGGGATCCTACAATGAGCAGTTCTTC.

The chain carries TRBV6-1 and TRBJ2-1; D possibly uses TRBD1 or TRBD2 (5 bases each). CDR3 length: 15 amino acids. Germline V gives CDR1 MNHNS, CDR2 SASEGT. V shed 6 bases and J shed 3 bases, with 15 bases lying between them. This chain's CDR3 is CASSDPGPLYNEQFF. CDR3 coding DNA: TGTGCCAGCAGCGACCCGGGACCGCTCTACAATGAGCAGTTCTTC.

This clonotype came up a few times. V gene TRBV7-3 combines with J gene TRBJ2-1, with 9 bases that match TRBD1. The end of the DNA aligns better with TRBJ2-7, so the J call may be wrong. The CDR3 covers 15 residues. Germline CDR1 reads SGHTA; CDR2 reads FQGTGA. CDR3 DNA sequence: TGTGCCAGCAGCCCCGGGACAGGGTTGGTAAATGAGCAGTACTTC. Its protein product is CASSPGTGLVNEQYF.

Only a few counts were recorded for this clonotype. The CDR3 nucleotides are TGTGCCAGCAGCTTAACAGGGGGCTCTTTTGAAGCTTTCTTT. It yields the protein CASSLTGGSFEAFF. The chain combines TRBV7-2 with TRBJ1-1, with 9 nucleotides matching TRBD1. V shed 2 bases and J 7 bases; nucleotides not matched to a gene: 5. Germline CDR1 is SGHTA and CDR2 is FQGNSA. The CDR3 consists of 14 residues.